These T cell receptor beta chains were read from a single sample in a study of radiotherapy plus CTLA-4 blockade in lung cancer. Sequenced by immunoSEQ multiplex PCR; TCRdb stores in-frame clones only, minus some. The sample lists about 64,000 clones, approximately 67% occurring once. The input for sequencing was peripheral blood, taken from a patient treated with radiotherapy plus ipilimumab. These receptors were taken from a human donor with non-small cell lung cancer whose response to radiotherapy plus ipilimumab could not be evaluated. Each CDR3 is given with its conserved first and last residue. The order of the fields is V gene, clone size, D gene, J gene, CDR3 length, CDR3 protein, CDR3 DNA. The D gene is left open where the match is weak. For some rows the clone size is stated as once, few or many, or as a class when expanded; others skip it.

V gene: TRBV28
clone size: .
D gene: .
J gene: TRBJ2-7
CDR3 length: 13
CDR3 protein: CASSLALGYEQYF
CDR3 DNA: TGTGCCAGCAGCTTAGCTCTCGGGTACGAGCAGTACTTC

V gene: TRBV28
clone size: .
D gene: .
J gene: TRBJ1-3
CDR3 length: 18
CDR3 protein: CASSRFAATQSSGNTIYF
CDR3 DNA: TGTGCCAGCAGTCGCTTCGCCGCGACACAGAGCTCTGGAAACACCATATATTTT

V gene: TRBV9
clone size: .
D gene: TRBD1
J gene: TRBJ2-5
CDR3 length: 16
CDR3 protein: CASSPTDRGYRETQYF
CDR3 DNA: TGTGCCAGCAGCCCCACGGACAGGGGGTATAGAGAGACCCAGTACTTC

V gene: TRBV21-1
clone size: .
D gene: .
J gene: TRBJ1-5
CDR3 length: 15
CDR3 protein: CASTTDRTSNQPQHF
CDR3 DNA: TGTGCCAGCACCACCGACAGGACTAGCAATCAGCCCCAGCATTTT

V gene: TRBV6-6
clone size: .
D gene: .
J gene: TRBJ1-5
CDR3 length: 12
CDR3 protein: CASSASNQPQHF
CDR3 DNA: TGTGCCAGCAGTGCGAGCAATCAGCCCCAGCATTTT

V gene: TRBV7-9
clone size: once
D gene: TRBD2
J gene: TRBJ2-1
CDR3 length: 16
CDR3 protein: CASSLQNSGSKNEQFF
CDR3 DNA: TGTGCCAGCAGCTTGCAGAATAGCGGGAGCAAGAATGAGCAGTTCTTC

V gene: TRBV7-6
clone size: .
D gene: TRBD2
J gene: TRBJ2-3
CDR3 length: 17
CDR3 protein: CASSLGGLAGFTDTQYF
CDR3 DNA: TGTGCCAGCAGCTTAGGCGGACTAGCGGGATTCACAGATACGCAGTATTTT

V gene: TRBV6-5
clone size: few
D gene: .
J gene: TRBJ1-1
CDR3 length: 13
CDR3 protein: CASVKSGNSEAFF
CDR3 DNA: TGTGCCAGCGTTAAGTCGGGAAACTCTGAAGCTTTCTTT

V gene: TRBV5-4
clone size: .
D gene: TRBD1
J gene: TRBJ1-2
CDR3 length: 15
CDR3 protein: CASSTATGADYGYTF
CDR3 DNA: TGTGCCAGCAGCACAGCAACAGGGGCGGACTATGGCTACACCTTC

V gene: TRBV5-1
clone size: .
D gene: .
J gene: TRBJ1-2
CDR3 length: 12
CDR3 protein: CASSSGNYGYTF
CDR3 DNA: TGCGCCAGCAGCTCAGGGAACTATGGCTACACCTTC

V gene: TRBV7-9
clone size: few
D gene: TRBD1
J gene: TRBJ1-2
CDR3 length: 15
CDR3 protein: CASSLTGGDSYGYTF
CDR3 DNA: TGTGCCAGCAGCTTGACAGGGGGCGATAGCTATGGCTACACCTTC

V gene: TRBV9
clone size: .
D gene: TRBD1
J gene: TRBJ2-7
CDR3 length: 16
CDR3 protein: CASSQDAGTGGNEQYF
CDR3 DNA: TGTGCCAGCAGCCAAGATGCCGGGACAGGGGGTAACGAGCAGTACTTC

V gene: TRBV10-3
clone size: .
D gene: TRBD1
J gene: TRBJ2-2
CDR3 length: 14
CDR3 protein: CASQDRTNTGELFF
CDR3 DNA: TGTGCCTCCCAGGACAGGACCAACACCGGGGAGCTGTTTTTT

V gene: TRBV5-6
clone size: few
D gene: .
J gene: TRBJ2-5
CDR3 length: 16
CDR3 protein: CASSTIFRRQADGQYF
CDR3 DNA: TGTGCCAGCAGCACCATATTCCGGAGACAGGCGGACGGGCAGTACTTC

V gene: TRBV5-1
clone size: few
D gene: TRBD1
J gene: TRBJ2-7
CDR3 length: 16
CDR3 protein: CASSLGLTGVPYEQYF
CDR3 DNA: TGCGCCAGCAGCTTGGGGCTGACAGGGGTTCCCTACGAGCAGTACTTC

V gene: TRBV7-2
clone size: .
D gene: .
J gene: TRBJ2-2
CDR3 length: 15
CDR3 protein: CASSFMGGAHGELFF
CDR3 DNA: TGTGCCAGCAGTTTTATGGGGGGGGCCCACGGGGAGCTGTTTTTT

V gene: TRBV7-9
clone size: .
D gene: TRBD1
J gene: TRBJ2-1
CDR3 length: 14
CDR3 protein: CASSLGTVTNEQFF
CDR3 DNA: TGTGCCAGCAGCTTGGGGACAGTAACAAATGAGCAGTTCTTC

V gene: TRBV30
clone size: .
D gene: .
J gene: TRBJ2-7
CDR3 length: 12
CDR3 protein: CAWSVTYYEQYF
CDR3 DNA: TGTGCCTGGAGTGTGACTTACTACGAGCAGTACTTC

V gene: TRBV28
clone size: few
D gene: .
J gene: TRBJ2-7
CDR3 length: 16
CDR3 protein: CASRARTNSFSYEQYF
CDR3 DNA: TGTGCCAGCAGGGCTCGAACCAACAGCTTCTCCTACGAGCAGTACTTC

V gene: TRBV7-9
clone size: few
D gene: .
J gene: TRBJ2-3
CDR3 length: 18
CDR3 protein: CASSLGNLSRLSTDTQYF
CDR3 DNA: TGTGCCAGCAGCTTAGGAAATTTGAGTCGATTGAGCACAGATACGCAGTATTTT

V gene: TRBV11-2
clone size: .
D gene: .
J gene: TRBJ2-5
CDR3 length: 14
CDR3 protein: CASSYRDLRETQYF
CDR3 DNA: TGTGCCAGCAGCTACCGGGATCTGAGGGAGACCCAGTACTTC

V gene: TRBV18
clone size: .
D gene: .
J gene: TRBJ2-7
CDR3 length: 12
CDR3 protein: CASSPESYEQYF
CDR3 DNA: TGTGCCAGCTCACCGGAGAGCTACGAGCAGTACTTC

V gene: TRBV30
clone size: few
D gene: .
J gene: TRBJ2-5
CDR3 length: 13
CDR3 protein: CAWSGAGGETQYF
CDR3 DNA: TGTGCCTGGAGTGGCGCGGGTGGGGAGACCCAGTACTTC

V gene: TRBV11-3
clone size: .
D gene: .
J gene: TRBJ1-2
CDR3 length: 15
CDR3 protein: CASSRRGRGSLGYTF
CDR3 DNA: TGTGCCAGCAGCCGTAGGGGGAGGGGTTCGCTGGGCTACACCTTC

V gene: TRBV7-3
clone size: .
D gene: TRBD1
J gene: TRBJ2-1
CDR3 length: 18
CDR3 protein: CASSLIGVGDRGGNEQFF
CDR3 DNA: TGTGCCAGCAGCTTAATTGGGGTTGGGGACAGGGGGGGAAATGAGCAGTTCTTC

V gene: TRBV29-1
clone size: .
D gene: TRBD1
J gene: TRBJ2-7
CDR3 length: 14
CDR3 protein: CSVGGPGQGYEQYF
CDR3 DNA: TGCAGCGTTGGAGGACCGGGACAGGGCTACGAGCAGTACTTC

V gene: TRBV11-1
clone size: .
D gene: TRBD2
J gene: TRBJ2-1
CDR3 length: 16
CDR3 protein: CASSLVVLAGGDEQFF
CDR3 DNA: TGTGCCAGCAGCTTAGTAGTCCTAGCGGGAGGTGATGAGCAGTTCTTC

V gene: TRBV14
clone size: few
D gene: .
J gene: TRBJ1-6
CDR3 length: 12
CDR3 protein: CASGRNNSPLHF
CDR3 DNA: TGTGCCAGCGGGAGGAATAATTCACCCCTCCACTTT

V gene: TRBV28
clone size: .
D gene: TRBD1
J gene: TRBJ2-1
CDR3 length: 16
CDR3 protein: CASSPTGTSSYNEQFF
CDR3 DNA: TGTGCCAGCAGTCCGACAGGGACCAGCTCCTACAATGAGCAGTTCTTC

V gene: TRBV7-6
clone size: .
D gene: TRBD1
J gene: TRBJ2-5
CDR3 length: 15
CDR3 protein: CASSLAGDRGETQYF
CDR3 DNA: TGTGCCAGCAGCTTAGCGGGGGACAGGGGGGAGACCCAGTACTTC

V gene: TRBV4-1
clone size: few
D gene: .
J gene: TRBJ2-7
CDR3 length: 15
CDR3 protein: CASSQERQSSYEQYF
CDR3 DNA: TGCGCCAGCAGCCAAGAACGACAGAGCTCCTACGAGCAGTACTTC

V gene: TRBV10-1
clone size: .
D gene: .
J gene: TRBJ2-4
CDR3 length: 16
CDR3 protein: CASSESGGGIKNIQYF
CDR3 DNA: TGCGCCAGCAGTGAGTCGGGTGGCGGGATCAAAAACATTCAGTACTTC

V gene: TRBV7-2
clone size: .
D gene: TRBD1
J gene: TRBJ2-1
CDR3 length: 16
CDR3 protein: CASSFRTGLTYNEQFF
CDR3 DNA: TGTGCCAGCAGCTTCCGGACAGGCCTTACCTACAATGAGCAGTTCTTC

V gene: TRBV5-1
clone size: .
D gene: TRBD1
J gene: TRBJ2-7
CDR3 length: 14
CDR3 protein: CASSTRTGSDEQYF
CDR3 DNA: TGCGCCAGCAGCACTCGGACAGGGAGCGACGAGCAGTACTTC

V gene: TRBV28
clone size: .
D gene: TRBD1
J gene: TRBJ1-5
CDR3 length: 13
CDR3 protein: CASRNDRDQPQHF
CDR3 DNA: TGTGCCAGCAGGAACGACAGGGATCAGCCCCAGCATTTT

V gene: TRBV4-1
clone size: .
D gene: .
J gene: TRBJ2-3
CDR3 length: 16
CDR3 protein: CASSQEKMAGGDTQYF
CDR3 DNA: TGCGCCAGCAGCCAAGAAAAAATGGCAGGGGGGGATACGCAGTATTTT

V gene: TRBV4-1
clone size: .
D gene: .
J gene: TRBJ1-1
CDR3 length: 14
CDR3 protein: CASRGPLMNTEAFF
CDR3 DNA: TGCGCCAGCAGGGGCCCGCTCATGAACACTGAAGCTTTCTTT

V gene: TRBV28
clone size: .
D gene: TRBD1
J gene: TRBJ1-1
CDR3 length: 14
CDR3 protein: CASSLQGAPTEAFF
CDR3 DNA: TGTGCCAGCAGTTTACAGGGGGCCCCCACTGAAGCTTTCTTT

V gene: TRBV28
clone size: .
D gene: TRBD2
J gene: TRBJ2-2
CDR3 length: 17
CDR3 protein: CASTPTSGGQYTGELFF
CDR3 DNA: TGTGCCAGCACACCGACTAGCGGGGGGCAGTACACCGGGGAGCTGTTTTTT

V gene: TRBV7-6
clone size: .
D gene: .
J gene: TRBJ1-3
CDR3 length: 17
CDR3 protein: CASSPGRHKSSGNTIYF
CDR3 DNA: TGTGCCAGCAGCCCGGGGAGACATAAGAGCTCTGGAAACACCATATATTTT

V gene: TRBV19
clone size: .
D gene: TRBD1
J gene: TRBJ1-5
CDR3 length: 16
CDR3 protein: CASSPSWGQGNQPQHF
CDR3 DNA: TGTGCCAGTAGTCCCTCCTGGGGACAGGGCAATCAGCCCCAGCATTTT

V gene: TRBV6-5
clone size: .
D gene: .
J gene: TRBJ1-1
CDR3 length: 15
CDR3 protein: CASSYYRVSPAEAFF
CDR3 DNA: TGTGCCAGCAGTTATTACAGGGTTTCGCCTGCTGAAGCTTTCTTT

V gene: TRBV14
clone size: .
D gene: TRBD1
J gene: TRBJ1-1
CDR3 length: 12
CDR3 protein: CASGGQPLEAFF
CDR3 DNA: TGTGCCAGCGGGGGACAGCCCCTTGAAGCTTTCTTT

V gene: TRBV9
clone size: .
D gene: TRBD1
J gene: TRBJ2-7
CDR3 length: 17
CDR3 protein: CASSVYSSGGLGYEQYF
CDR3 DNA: TGTGCCAGCAGCGTATACAGTTCAGGGGGTTTGGGCTACGAGCAGTACTTC

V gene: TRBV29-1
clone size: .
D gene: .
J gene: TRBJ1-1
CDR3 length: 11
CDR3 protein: CSGARDTEAFF
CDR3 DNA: TGCAGCGGCGCCAGGGACACTGAAGCTTTCTTT

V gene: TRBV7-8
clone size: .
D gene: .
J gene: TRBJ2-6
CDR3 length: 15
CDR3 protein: CASSTREAGANVLTF
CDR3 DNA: TGTGCCAGCAGCACACGGGAAGCTGGGGCCAACGTCCTGACTTTC

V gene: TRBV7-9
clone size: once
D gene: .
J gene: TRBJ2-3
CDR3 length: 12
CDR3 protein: CATEAGSDTQYF
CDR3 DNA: TGTGCCACGGAGGCCGGGTCAGATACGCAGTATTTT

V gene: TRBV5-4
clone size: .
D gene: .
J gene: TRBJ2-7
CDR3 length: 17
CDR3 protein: CASQYGSLGYSAGEQYF
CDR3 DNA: TGTGCCAGCCAATACGGTTCTTTGGGGTATTCGGCGGGCGAGCAGTACTTC

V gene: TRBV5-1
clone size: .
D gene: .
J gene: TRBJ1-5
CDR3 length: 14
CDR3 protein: CASSPLGGREPQHF
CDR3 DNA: TGCGCCAGCAGCCCGTTAGGGGGAAGGGAGCCCCAGCATTTT

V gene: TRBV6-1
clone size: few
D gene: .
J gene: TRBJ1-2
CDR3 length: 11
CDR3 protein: CASSYSYGYTF
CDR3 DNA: TGTGCCAGCAGTTACAGCTATGGCTACACCTTC